The rows below give T cell receptor beta chains drawn from one sample of a study of spatial heterogeneity in lung cancer. TCRdb re-called the 5' RACE reads with MiXCR, one entry per CDR3 protein. The sample has roughly 8,300 distinct CDR3 sequences, approximately 5% seen once; the top ten hold roughly an eighth. Here the sequenced sample was lung tumor tissue, taken at surgery. The receptor set was obtained from a female donor with early-stage non-small cell lung cancer. The CDR3 runs from the conserved cysteine through the conserved F or W. Fields, in order: D gene, J gene, CDR3 length, clone size, V gene, CDR3 DNA, CDR3 protein. The D gene is left open where the match is weak. Clone sizes are given selectively: once, few, many, or a class where the clone is expanded.

d_gene: TRBD1
j_gene: TRBJ2-1
len: 15
abundance: many
v_gene: TRBV4-2
CDR3nt: TGTGCCAGCAGGGCTGGGACAGGGGACTACAATGAGCAGTTCTTC
CDR3aa: CASRAGTGDYNEQFF

d_gene: .
j_gene: TRBJ2-5
len: 15
abundance: many
v_gene: TRBV20-1
CDR3nt: TGCAGTGCTATCCGTCCAGGGGGGTACCAGAAGACCCAGTACTTC
CDR3aa: CSAIRPGGYQKTQYF

d_gene: .
j_gene: TRBJ2-1
len: 12
abundance: .
v_gene: TRBV6-2/TRBV6-3
CDR3nt: TGTGCCAGCAGTTACCCCCAAAATGAGCAGTTCTTC
CDR3aa: CASSYPQNEQFF

d_gene: .
j_gene: TRBJ2-5
len: 12
abundance: many
v_gene: TRBV29-1
CDR3nt: TGTACGATCGGCAGGGGTGGGAAGACCCAGTACTTC
CDR3aa: CTIGRGGKTQYF

d_gene: .
j_gene: TRBJ1-2
len: 14
abundance: .
v_gene: TRBV5-6
CDR3nt: TGTGCCAGCAGCTTGGGACAGTGGAACTATGGCTACACCTTC
CDR3aa: CASSLGQWNYGYTF

d_gene: .
j_gene: TRBJ2-1
len: 13
abundance: few
v_gene: TRBV5-5
CDR3nt: TGTGCCAGCAGCCGCGGAGACCGGAATGAGCAGTTCTTC
CDR3aa: CASSRGDRNEQFF

d_gene: TRBD1
j_gene: TRBJ2-7
len: 12
abundance: .
v_gene: TRBV18
CDR3nt: TGTGCCAGCTCGATCGACAGGGACGAGCAGTACTTC
CDR3aa: CASSIDRDEQYF

d_gene: .
j_gene: TRBJ2-7
len: 13
abundance: many
v_gene: TRBV7-9
CDR3nt: TGTGCCAGCAGCTTAGCAGCCTCCTACGAGCAGTACTTC
CDR3aa: CASSLAASYEQYF

d_gene: .
j_gene: TRBJ2-2
len: 15
abundance: many
v_gene: TRBV18
CDR3nt: TGTGCCAGCTCGAGAATACAGGGAAACACCGGGGAGCTGTTTTTT
CDR3aa: CASSRIQGNTGELFF

d_gene: .
j_gene: TRBJ1-2
len: 13
abundance: many
v_gene: TRBV6-1
CDR3nt: TGTGCCAGCAGGGGCGCTTCTAACTATGGCTACACCTTC
CDR3aa: CASRGASNYGYTF

d_gene: .
j_gene: TRBJ1-1
len: 14
abundance: many
v_gene: TRBV6-2/TRBV6-3
CDR3nt: TGTGCCAGCGTTTCGTGGGGAGTGAACACTGAAGCTTTCTTT
CDR3aa: CASVSWGVNTEAFF

d_gene: .
j_gene: TRBJ1-1
len: 13
abundance: many
v_gene: TRBV14
CDR3nt: TGTGCCAGCAGCCAAGATGGGGGTACTGAAGCTTTCTTT
CDR3aa: CASSQDGGTEAFF

d_gene: .
j_gene: TRBJ2-1
len: 14
abundance: medium-sized
v_gene: TRBV12-3/TRBV12-4
CDR3nt: TGTGCCAGCAGTGGGGACCCCTCCTACAATGAGCAGTTCTTC
CDR3aa: CASSGDPSYNEQFF

d_gene: TRBD1
j_gene: TRBJ1-1
len: 14
abundance: medium-sized
v_gene: TRBV12-3/TRBV12-4
CDR3nt: TGTGCCAGCAGTAGGGACAGGGGGCGTACTGAAGCTTTCTTT
CDR3aa: CASSRDRGRTEAFF

d_gene: .
j_gene: TRBJ2-2
len: 15
abundance: many
v_gene: TRBV11-2
CDR3nt: TGTGCCAGCAGCATCTATTCAGCCAACACCGGGGAGCTGTTTTTT
CDR3aa: CASSIYSANTGELFF

d_gene: .
j_gene: TRBJ2-3
len: 15
abundance: many
v_gene: TRBV5-5
CDR3nt: TGTGCCAGCAGGAGGTCGTGGGAGCGCACAGATACGCAGTATTTT
CDR3aa: CASRRSWERTDTQYF

d_gene: .
j_gene: TRBJ1-5
len: 14
abundance: .
v_gene: TRBV20-1
CDR3nt: TGCAGTGCTAAAAGGGGGGGAGGCAATCAGCCCCAGCATTTT
CDR3aa: CSAKRGGGNQPQHF

d_gene: TRBD2
j_gene: TRBJ2-1
len: 16
abundance: medium-sized
v_gene: TRBV28
CDR3nt: TGTGCCAGCAGTCCACTAGCGGGGAGCTCCTACAATGAGCAGTTCTTC
CDR3aa: CASSPLAGSSYNEQFF

d_gene: .
j_gene: TRBJ2-3
len: 16
abundance: many
v_gene: TRBV20-1
CDR3nt: TGCAGTGTTTTCTTCGGTGCCTATCCTAGCACAGATACGCAGTATTTT
CDR3aa: CSVFFGAYPSTDTQYF

d_gene: TRBD1
j_gene: TRBJ2-7
len: 15
abundance: medium-sized
v_gene: TRBV4-1
CDR3nt: TGCGCCAGCAGCCAAGAACGGACAGGGTTCTACGAGCAGTACTTC
CDR3aa: CASSQERTGFYEQYF

d_gene: .
j_gene: TRBJ1-5
len: 15
abundance: .
v_gene: TRBV4-1
CDR3nt: TGCGCCAGCAGCCGCCAACAGGGCGCGGATCAGCCCCAGCATTTT
CDR3aa: CASSRQQGADQPQHF

d_gene: .
j_gene: TRBJ1-3
len: 16
abundance: many
v_gene: TRBV7-9
CDR3nt: TGTGCCAGCAGCTTAGTAGGGGGGACCCCCGGAAACACCATATATTTT
CDR3aa: CASSLVGGTPGNTIYF

d_gene: .
j_gene: TRBJ1-3
len: 14
abundance: large
v_gene: TRBV5-1
CDR3nt: TGCGCCAGCAGCTGGGACATCTCTGGAAACACCATATATTTT
CDR3aa: CASSWDISGNTIYF

d_gene: .
j_gene: TRBJ2-3
len: 14
abundance: few
v_gene: TRBV2
CDR3nt: TGTGCCAGCAGGGCAGGACCAAGCACAGATACGCAGTATTTT
CDR3aa: CASRAGPSTDTQYF

d_gene: .
j_gene: TRBJ2-5
len: 15
abundance: many
v_gene: TRBV3-1
CDR3nt: TGTGCCAGCAGCGAAATCAGACTAGATCGAGAGACCCAGTACTTC
CDR3aa: CASSEIRLDRETQYF

d_gene: .
j_gene: TRBJ1-4
len: 13
abundance: medium-sized
v_gene: TRBV28
CDR3nt: TGTGCCAGCTCTTATGGGACTGATGAAAAACTGTTTTTT
CDR3aa: CASSYGTDEKLFF

d_gene: .
j_gene: TRBJ2-1
len: 13
abundance: .
v_gene: TRBV30
CDR3nt: TGTGCCTGGAGTGTAGGAGGGCCGGGTGAGCAGTTCTTC
CDR3aa: CAWSVGGPGEQFF

d_gene: TRBD1
j_gene: TRBJ1-4
len: 14
abundance: many
v_gene: TRBV5-1
CDR3nt: TGCGCCAGCAGCTCTTTATCGACAGGGGCAAAACTGTTTTTT
CDR3aa: CASSSLSTGAKLFF

d_gene: .
j_gene: TRBJ2-1
len: 15
abundance: many
v_gene: TRBV6-5
CDR3nt: TGTGCCAGCAGTTACCGAAGCGGGACAGTGTATGAGCAGTTCTTC
CDR3aa: CASSYRSGTVYEQFF

d_gene: TRBD1
j_gene: TRBJ2-4
len: 16
abundance: medium-sized
v_gene: TRBV10-3
CDR3nt: TGTGCCATCAGTGGTCACCGGGACAGGGAGTCGGACATTCAGTACTTC
CDR3aa: CAISGHRDRESDIQYF

d_gene: .
j_gene: TRBJ2-3
len: 12
abundance: .
v_gene: TRBV7-9
CDR3nt: TGTGCCAGCAGCGCGGACCAAGATACGCAGTATTTT
CDR3aa: CASSADQDTQYF

d_gene: .
j_gene: TRBJ2-5
len: 13
abundance: many
v_gene: TRBV30
CDR3nt: TGTGCCTGGAGTCCTAGAATCCAAGAGACCCAGTACTTC
CDR3aa: CAWSPRIQETQYF

d_gene: TRBD2
j_gene: TRBJ2-3
len: 17
abundance: many
v_gene: TRBV6-5
CDR3nt: TGTGCCAGCAGTTACGTGGCGACGGGAGGGCCGTCAGATACGCAGTATTTT
CDR3aa: CASSYVATGGPSDTQYF

d_gene: .
j_gene: TRBJ2-6
len: 13
abundance: .
v_gene: TRBV12-3/TRBV12-4
CDR3nt: TGTGCCAGCACCACATCTGGGGCCAACGTCCTGACTTTC
CDR3aa: CASTTSGANVLTF

d_gene: TRBD2
j_gene: TRBJ2-7
len: 14
abundance: many
v_gene: TRBV28
CDR3nt: TGTGCCACCATAGGTCTCGGGACTAGCTACGAGCAGTACTTC
CDR3aa: CATIGLGTSYEQYF

d_gene: .
j_gene: TRBJ2-7
len: 13
abundance: many
v_gene: TRBV9
CDR3nt: TGTGCCAGCAGCACCGGGACCAAGTACGAGCAGTACTTC
CDR3aa: CASSTGTKYEQYF

d_gene: .
j_gene: TRBJ2-3
len: 15
abundance: medium-sized
v_gene: TRBV27
CDR3nt: TGTGCCAGCAGTGCGACGACAGCCCGCACAGATACGCAGTATTTT
CDR3aa: CASSATTARTDTQYF

d_gene: TRBD2
j_gene: TRBJ2-4
len: 17
abundance: many
v_gene: TRBV12-3/TRBV12-4
CDR3nt: TGTGCCAGCAGTTTTATGACTAGCGGGAGGCCCCGAAACATTCAGTACTTC
CDR3aa: CASSFMTSGRPRNIQYF

d_gene: .
j_gene: TRBJ1-2
len: 14
abundance: few
v_gene: TRBV20-1
CDR3nt: TGCAGTGCTATAACCAAAGGTGAAGGGGATGGCTACAACTTC
CDR3aa: CSAITKGEGDGYNF

d_gene: .
j_gene: TRBJ1-1
len: 13
abundance: many
v_gene: TRBV11-3
CDR3nt: TGTGCCAGCGTTATTGAAAGATGCGCTGAAGCTTTCTTT
CDR3aa: CASVIERCAEAFF

d_gene: .
j_gene: TRBJ2-1
len: 14
abundance: many
v_gene: TRBV12-3/TRBV12-4
CDR3nt: TGTGCCAGCAGTTTCCGGGACGGATTCAATGAGCAGTTCTTC
CDR3aa: CASSFRDGFNEQFF

d_gene: .
j_gene: TRBJ2-3
len: 12
abundance: many
v_gene: TRBV24-1
CDR3nt: TGTGCCACCCGTTCCCCCGGCGATACGCAGTATTTT
CDR3aa: CATRSPGDTQYF

d_gene: .
j_gene: TRBJ1-1
len: 12
abundance: many
v_gene: TRBV5-1
CDR3nt: TGCGCCAGCAGCTTGGATATGGCTGAAGCTTTCTTT
CDR3aa: CASSLDMAEAFF

d_gene: .
j_gene: TRBJ1-2
len: 14
abundance: .
v_gene: TRBV12-3/TRBV12-4
CDR3nt: TGTGCCAGCAGTTTGGGCGGGGTCACCTATGGCTACACCTTC
CDR3aa: CASSLGGVTYGYTF

d_gene: .
j_gene: TRBJ2-4
len: 15
abundance: many
v_gene: TRBV15
CDR3nt: TGTGCCACCAGCAGAGGGGCACTAGCCAAAAACATTCAGTACTTC
CDR3aa: CATSRGALAKNIQYF

d_gene: .
j_gene: TRBJ2-3
len: 16
abundance: many
v_gene: TRBV5-1
CDR3nt: TGCGCCAGCCTCAGGAGCGCGGACCCTAGCACAGATACGCAGTATTTT
CDR3aa: CASLRSADPSTDTQYF

d_gene: TRBD2
j_gene: TRBJ2-1
len: 17
abundance: many
v_gene: TRBV7-7
CDR3nt: TGTGCTAGCAGCCCCCGGCTAGCGGGAGGGCCGGGCAATGAGCAGTTCTTC
CDR3aa: CASSPRLAGGPGNEQFF

d_gene: TRBD2
j_gene: TRBJ2-1
len: 14
abundance: many
v_gene: TRBV20-1
CDR3nt: TGCAGTGCTTTAGCGGGTAGCTCCTACAATGAGCAGTTCTTC
CDR3aa: CSALAGSSYNEQFF

d_gene: .
j_gene: TRBJ1-1
len: 13
abundance: many
v_gene: TRBV3-1
CDR3nt: TGTGCCAGCAGCCACAGGGACAACACTGAAGCTTTCTTT
CDR3aa: CASSHRDNTEAFF

d_gene: TRBD1
j_gene: TRBJ1-6
len: 15
abundance: many
v_gene: TRBV5-1
CDR3nt: TGCGCCAGCAGCTTGGGGGACAGGGGTAATTCACCCCTCCACTTT
CDR3aa: CASSLGDRGNSPLHF

d_gene: TRBD1
j_gene: TRBJ2-1
len: 15
abundance: many
v_gene: TRBV27
CDR3nt: TGTGCCAGCAGTTCCCTAGGGACAGAGAACAATGAGCAGTTCTTC
CDR3aa: CASSSLGTENNEQFF

d_gene: .
j_gene: TRBJ1-6
len: 16
abundance: medium-sized
v_gene: TRBV28
CDR3nt: TGTGCCAGCACCCGAAGCGGGAGGGGGTATAATTCACCCCTCCACTTT
CDR3aa: CASTRSGRGYNSPLHF

d_gene: .
j_gene: TRBJ2-2
len: 15
abundance: many
v_gene: TRBV20-1
CDR3nt: TGCAGTGCTAGAGGGATTACTACGAACACCGGGGAGCTGTTTTTT
CDR3aa: CSARGITTNTGELFF

d_gene: .
j_gene: TRBJ2-1
len: 13
abundance: many
v_gene: TRBV30
CDR3nt: TGTGCCTGGAGTGCCCTGGGGGGCAATGAGCAGTTCTTC
CDR3aa: CAWSALGGNEQFF

d_gene: .
j_gene: TRBJ2-2
len: 16
abundance: many
v_gene: TRBV5-1
CDR3nt: TGCGCCAGCAGCTTGGGGTCTGGACTGAACACCGGGGAGCTGTTTTTT
CDR3aa: CASSLGSGLNTGELFF

d_gene: .
j_gene: TRBJ2-7
len: 11
abundance: many
v_gene: TRBV28
CDR3nt: TGTGCCAGCAGCCGAGTGAACGAGCAGTACTTC
CDR3aa: CASSRVNEQYF

d_gene: .
j_gene: TRBJ2-3
len: 12
abundance: many
v_gene: TRBV5-1
CDR3nt: TGCGCCAGCAGCATATTCACAGATACGCAGTATTTT
CDR3aa: CASSIFTDTQYF